This is a list of T cell receptor beta chains from one sample in a study of identical twins. Each CDR3 protein gets one entry after TCRdb re-called the 5' RACE reads with MiXCR. The table records fewer than 500,000 distinct CDR3 sequences, roughly 26% of them present only once. The data also belong to a second study, concerning T cells expressing NK-cell markers.

The sequencing input was CD4+ T cells sorted from blood. The receptors derive from a woman between 18 and 29 years old in good health. Each CDR3 is given without its conserved first and last residue. D genes are given only for firm matches.

d_call j_call v_call cdr3_aa
NA TRBJ2-1 TRBV5-6 ASSLAGGGATYNEQF
TRBD2 TRBJ2-1 TRBV6-5 ASSSSGRGLKYNEQF
NA TRBJ2-1 TRBV7-2 ASSLDGGSYNEQF
NA TRBJ2-7 TRBV6-2/TRBV6-3 ASSNLDFSYEQY
TRBD2 TRBJ2-7 TRBV7-9 ASSWAGGPTYEQY
NA TRBJ2-1 TRBV30 AWSYATGPLNEQF
NA TRBJ2-1 TRBV12-3/TRBV12-4 ASSYTDKNEQF
NA TRBJ2-3 TRBV24-1 ATSDPLRERADTQY
TRBD2 TRBJ2-3 TRBV11-2 ASSRQRSGGGRTDTQY
NA TRBJ2-1 TRBV4-3 ASSHPGQPYNEQF
TRBD2 TRBJ2-3 TRBV6-2/TRBV6-3 ASSPKSGSGDTQY
NA TRBJ2-6 TRBV27 ASSKKGVSHPGANVLT
NA TRBJ2-6 TRBV29-1 SVRDWGLESGANVLT
NA TRBJ2-2 TRBV29-1 SFAGDFIGELF
TRBD1 TRBJ2-5 TRBV5-1 ASSLQGANY
NA TRBJ2-5 TRBV25-1 ASRSSAETQY
TRBD1 TRBJ2-2 TRBV9 ASSPRTGRNTGELF
TRBD2 TRBJ2-1 TRBV20-1 SVRRGARDEQF
TRBD2 TRBJ2-3 TRBV20-1 SARKLAGATDTQY
TRBD1 TRBJ2-7 TRBV3-1 ASSHWSGQGKGEQY
NA TRBJ2-5 TRBV3-1 ASSQEFSQAQY
NA TRBJ2-1 TRBV5-1 ASSSMGPDNEQF
TRBD2 TRBJ2-1 TRBV20-1 SARDGGRAENEQF
NA TRBJ2-1 TRBV6-5 ASSYYGGTNEQF
NA TRBJ2-2 TRBV12-3/TRBV12-4 ASSLSDRGAGELF
TRBD1 TRBJ2-4 TRBV14 ASSQALGQGGHIQY
NA TRBJ2-2 TRBV7-9 ASSTPGQTGELF
NA TRBJ2-3 TRBV5-1 ASSPGWGDTQY
NA TRBJ1-1 TRBV20-1 SARGSNTEAF
TRBD2 TRBJ2-7 TRBV15 ATSRDIAGFPEQY
NA TRBJ2-2 TRBV5-3 ARSRLANTGELF
TRBD1 TRBJ1-1 TRBV6-5 ASSSADRGDTEAF
NA TRBJ2-5 TRBV14 AGAETQY
NA TRBJ1-1 TRBV19 ASRSQGGRRTEAF
NA TRBJ2-7 TRBV12-3/TRBV12-4 ASSLKREQY
NA TRBJ1-1 TRBV29-1 STRVGPEAF
NA TRBJ2-5 TRBV12-5 ASGSPRPPPGRSEETQY
TRBD2 TRBJ2-1 TRBV6-2/TRBV6-3 ASRPGLAAHNEQF
NA TRBJ2-3 TRBV5-4 ASSLARFARWVDSTDTQY
TRBD2 TRBJ2-1 TRBV9 ASSVEVRSGLAGGRYNEQF
NA TRBJ2-3 TRBV12-3/TRBV12-4 ASTPRTSDTQY
NA TRBJ2-5 TRBV12-5 ASGLESGWTQY
NA TRBJ2-2 TRBV5-5 ASSFSRPTNTGELF
TRBD1 TRBJ1-1 TRBV6-5 ASSWGTAATEAF
TRBD1 TRBJ1-2 TRBV6-1 ASNSRQGSIFGYGYT
TRBD2 TRBJ2-2 TRBV6-1 ASSPVAGFTGELF
NA TRBJ1-3 TRBV14 ASSQFSGTGNTIY
TRBD1 TRBJ1-1 TRBV4-2 ASSQDVGQGNTEAF
TRBD1 TRBJ2-6 TRBV5-5 ASSFGTGFSGANVLT
TRBD2 TRBJ2-3 TRBV10-3 AISSPGLAGSRDTQY
NA TRBJ1-2 TRBV5-1 ASSLLGTGYGYT
TRBD1 TRBJ1-1 TRBV28 ASDRDRGGTEAF
TRBD2 TRBJ2-3 TRBV7-8 ASSSSTGGLAVQY
TRBD2 TRBJ2-3 TRBV7-2 ASSLLAGIADTQY
TRBD1 TRBJ2-3 TRBV27 ASSSGTGFKDTQY